This TCR beta chain was captured by sequencing in a study of T cells in Graves' hyperthyroidism and ophthalmopathy. Findings and caveats of the study: The model forecast ophthalmopathy, anticipating it by a median roughly 6.5 months before onset. Among clonotypes expanded in thyroid above 0.001, most were also found in blood.

A remark on this clonotype: The antigen is undetermined.

The source material, RNA transcripts, was used to amplify TCR beta CDR3 regions. RT-PCR in the first round (using the HTBI primer set) targeted the TCR CDR3. TCRdb re-analysed the multiplex PCR reads in MiXCR, keeping a single row per CDR3 protein. Here the sample spans hundreds of thousands of distinct CDR3 sequences, approximately 14% being singletons. Exclusion criteria comprised uncontrolled infection, other autoimmune disease, pregnancy or lactation. The PBMCs studied were ones that came from approximately 9.9 ml fresh peripheral blood. This TCR was recovered from a woman aged 18-35 years with Graves' hyperthyroidism. The material sequenced was blood.

CDR3 sequence (DNA): TGTGCCAGCAGCTCCCCGGGACTACATCATCATACGCAGTATTTT. This gives the protein CASSSPGLHHHTQYF. This rearrangement joins TRBV14 to TRBJ2-3; 7 bases fit TRBD2. Germline CDR1 SGHDN, CDR2 FVKESK. The CDR3 spans 15 residues. Germline trimming cut 5 bases from V and 7 bases from J; bases unmatched to any gene: 12.